This T cell receptor (beta chain) was profiled in a study of blood T cell repertoires in COVID-19. As for the study in general: COVID-19 samples, acute and convalescent, were from the United States, Italy and Spain. The analysed material was cDNA or gDNA that came from T cells, B-cell-depleted T cells, or PBMCs.

This CDR3 comprises 16 residues. The germline V and J ends were trimmed by 3 bases and 0 bases, with 14 bases remaining between them. CDR1 and CDR2 from the germline V gene are SGHKS and YYEKEE (reference sequence). Two negative PCRs, clearance, or symptom resolution characterized the recovered Cohort 3 donors. The table came from immunoSEQ multiplex PCR; TCRdb's copy has only in-frame clones and leaves some out. The table has about 250,000 clones, 85% to 90% seen once. The receptor's source is a man in his forties or fifties who had recovered from COVID-19. V gene TRBV5-5 combines with J gene TRBJ2-3; D possibly corresponds to TRBD2 (5 bases). Material for sequencing was PBMCs or T cells enriched from blood (not recorded which). For the CDR3, the DNA is TGTGCCAGCAGCTACCAAGCGGATCCTAGCACAGATACGCAGTATTTT. Protein: CASSYQADPSTDTQYF.